A single sample is the source of the 16 T cell receptor beta chains below, sequenced in a study of shared T cell receptors in the human thymus. Generated by immunoSEQ multiplex PCR, the TCRdb table keeps only in-frame clones and is missing some. The table includes about 730,000 clones, 75% to 90% detected once. These data were also filed under a second study, of human thymus T cells.

Sequencing used thymocytes. These receptors were obtained from a girl under two years old with a congenital heart defect.

The V gene is TRBV11-2, the J gene TRBJ1-1, with D maybe TRBD1 (6 bases). V was clipped by 1 base and J by 4 bases, with 19 bases between them. This CDR3 spans 17 amino acids. Germline V gives CDR1 SGHAT, CDR2 FQNNGV. In DNA, the CDR3 is TGTGCCAGCAGCTTAGCCAGGGGAACTTATGGGTCCACTGAAGCTTTCTTT. It codes for CASSLARGTYGSTEAFF.

This chain uses TRBV6-1 with TRBJ1-5; D unresolved. The CDR3 is made up of 18 amino acids. Germline lookup yields CDR1 MNHNS and CDR2 SASEGT. The ends were cut back, 2 bases at V and 4 bases at J, with 21 bases in the middle. CDR3 DNA: TGTGCCAGCAGTGAATTGTATTCAGCGGGATCTTGGAATCAGCCCCAGCATTTT. Encoded protein: CASSELYSAGSWNQPQHF.

This sequence joins TRBV11-2 and TRBJ1-2; 7 positions agree with TRBD1. V shed 7 bases and J 2 bases; nucleotides not matched to a gene: 13. Germline V gene sequence: CDR1 SGHAT, CDR2 FQNNGV. This CDR3 has 16 amino acids. In DNA form, the CDR3 reads TGTGCCAGCACCCCCAAGACAGGGACGGGAAACTATGGCTACACCTTC. It is translated as CASTPKTGTGNYGYTF.

This chain joins TRBV6-1 and TRBJ2-7; maybe TRBD1 (6 bases). Germline CDR1 and CDR2: MNHNS and SASEGT. Trimming took off 8 bases at V and 2 bases at J, with 13 bases between the two ends. CDR3 length: 13 residues. CDR3 residues: CASRTARTYEQYF. CDR3 nucleotides: TGTGCCAGCCGGACAGCCCGGACCTACGAGCAGTACTTC.

V and J are TRBV6-1 and TRBJ1-1, with D uncertain. V lost 10 bases and J 1 base, leaving 13 bases between the germline ends. The CDR3 totals 13 residues. Germline lookup yields CDR1 MNHNS and CDR2 SASEGT. The CDR3 sequence: CATQSSQNTEAFF. CDR3 DNA sequence: TGTGCCACTCAGTCAAGTCAGAACACTGAAGCTTTCTTT.

CDR3 coding DNA: TGTGCCAGCAGCTTTATGAGCAGGGAGGTCGGGGATCAGCCCCAGCATTTT. This gives the protein CASSFMSREVGDQPQHF. The chain joins TRBV7-8 to TRBJ1-5, with a weak D call TRBD1 (5 bases). The CDR3 loop spans 17 amino acids. Germline V CDR1 and CDR2: SGHVS, FQNEAQ. The ends were cut back, 3 bases at V and 5 bases at J, with 20 bases in the middle.

V usage is TRBV29-1 and J usage is TRBJ2-4; 9 positions agree with TRBD1. Germline V CDR1 and CDR2: SQVTM, ANQGSEA. J gave up 4 bases and V 3 bases, and 7 bases lay outside the gene matches. CDR3 length: 15 residues. The CDR3 protein is CSVEIQGALKNIQYF. The DNA of the CDR3 is TGCAGCGTTGAGATACAGGGGGCGTTAAAAAACATTCAGTACTTC.

The chain combines TRBV27 with TRBJ2-6; D possibly corresponds to TRBD1 (6 bases). This CDR3 region has 17 residues. Trimming stripped 7 bases from V and 1 base from J, with 17 bases between. The germline V gene encodes CDR1 MNHEY and CDR2 SMNVEV (reference sequence). The CDR3, as DNA: TGTGCCAGCAACCCGACAGGAGAATTTTCTGGGGCCAACGTCCTGACTTTC. It specifies CASNPTGEFSGANVLTF.

CDR3 sequence (DNA): TGTGCCAGCAGCTTGATAGAGGCCGGGACAGGTGAGGGGAACACTGAAGCTTTCTTT. Translated, it gives CASSLIEAGTGEGNTEAFF. This chain links TRBV11-2 with TRBJ1-1; 8 bases line up with TRBD1. From germline, CDR1 is SGHAT and CDR2 FQNNGV. The CDR3 runs to 19 residues. J was trimmed by 1 base and V by 3 bases; bases with no gene match: 16. Together with reference TRBV11-2 and TRBJ1-1, the CDR3 gives the full variable domain: EAGVAQSPRYKIIEKRQSVAFWCNPISGHATLYWYQQILGQGPKLLIQFQNNGVVDDSQLPKDRFSAERLKGVDSTLKIQPAKLEDSAVYLCASSLIEAGTGEGNTEAFFGQGTRLTVV.

The V gene is TRBV30, the J gene TRBJ1-2; D is possibly TRBD1 (6 bases). CDR1 is GTSNPN, CDR2 SVGIG, per germline (reference sequence). This CDR3 region has 13 residues. V was trimmed by 0 bases and J by 8 bases, leaving 13 bases between them. CDR3 nucleotide sequence: TGTGCCTGGAGTGTAGTCGGCAGGGGAGGCTACACCTTC. Encoded protein: CAWSVVGRGGYTF.

The chain employs TRBV9 and TRBJ2-4; TRBD1 agrees at 7 bases. From germline, CDR1 is SGDLS and CDR2 YYNGEE. The CDR3 covers 16 residues. V was pared by 3 bases and J by 0 bases, with 6 bases of the junction left unmatched. CDR3 in amino acids: CASSEGTDLAKNIQYF. Written as DNA, the CDR3 is TGTGCCAGCAGCGAAGGGACAGATCTAGCCAAAAACATTCAGTACTTC.

The rearrangement links TRBV7-8 to TRBJ2-5; TRBD2 aligns across 13 bases. Germline trimming cut 5 bases from V and 2 bases from J; bases unmatched to any gene: 14. Germline values: CDR1 SGHVS, CDR2 FQNEAQ. This CDR3 is 19 amino acids long. The CDR3 DNA reads TGTGCCAGCAGCAATATGACTAGCGGGGGGCCTACCGATCAAGAGACCCAGTACTTC. This codes for CASSNMTSGGPTDQETQYF. Looking up the rest from reference TRBV7-8 and TRBJ2-5 gives the full variable domain: GAGVSQSPRYKVAKRGQDVALRCDPISGHVSLFWYQQALGQGPEFLTYFQNEAQLDKSGLPSDRFFAERPEGSVSTLKIQRTQQEDSAVYLCASSNMTSGGPTDQETQYFGPGTRLLVL.

The chain couples TRBV5-1 to TRBJ2-1, with D possibly being TRBD2 (6 bases). Germline CDR1 reads SGHRS; CDR2 reads YFSETQ. The CDR3 is made up of 16 amino acids. Trimming stripped 6 bases from V and 0 bases from J, with 16 bases between. CDR3 DNA: TGCGCCAGCACAGATCCGGGGGAAAGCTCCTACAATGAGCAGTTCTTC. Translation: CASTDPGESSYNEQFF.

The rearrangement uses TRBV11-2 and TRBJ2-7; the D is unclear. V gave up 1 base and J gave up 3 bases, with 16 bases separating them. From germline, CDR1 is SGHAT and CDR2 FQNNGV. This CDR3 region has 16 residues. The chain's CDR3 is CASSLVWVERSYEQYF. The DNA for the CDR3 is TGTGCCAGCAGCTTAGTTTGGGTGGAGAGGAGCTACGAGCAGTACTTC. Using reference TRBV11-2 and TRBJ2-7 for the parts outside the CDR3, the full variable domain is EAGVAQSPRYKIIEKRQSVAFWCNPISGHATLYWYQQILGQGPKLLIQFQNNGVVDDSQLPKDRFSAERLKGVDSTLKIQPAKLEDSAVYLCASSLVWVERSYEQYFGPGTRLTVT.

V gene TRBV19 combines with J gene TRBJ1-5, with D unclear. Trimming left V 6 bases short and J 0 bases short, with 12 bases between. The germline gives CDR1 LNHDA, CDR2 SQIVND (reference sequence). The CDR3 runs to 15 residues. CDR3 region: CASSPRGYSNQPQHF. The CDR3 DNA reads TGTGCCAGTAGCCCCCGGGGATATAGCAATCAGCCCCAGCATTTT.

The V call is TRBV29-1, the J call TRBJ1-1; TRBD1 aligns across 7 bases. The CDR3 has 14 amino acids. Per germline, CDR1 SQVTM and CDR2 ANQGSEA. J lost 1 base, V lost 7 bases, and 9 bases had no gene match. In nucleotides, the CDR3 is TGCAGCGAAAGTGGACAGGAGGGGAACACTGAAGCTTTCTTT. It translates to CSESGQEGNTEAFF. The whole variable domain, remainder taken from reference TRBV29-1 and TRBJ1-1, is SAVISQKPSRDICQRGTSLTIQCQVDSQVTMMFWYRQQPGQSLTLIATANQGSEATYESGFVIDKFPISRPNLTFSTLTVSNMSPEDSSIYLCSESGQEGNTEAFFGQGTRLTVV.